The TCR beta chain under discussion was sequenced for a study of beta chain features in type 1 diabetes. Expressed TCRB transcripts got sequenced, as all isolated RNA was reverse transcribed. Clones were read by immunoSEQ multiplex PCR, and TCRdb kept only the in-frame ones, dropping some. This sample has roughly 150,000 clones, with about 8.1% found just once. The V end lost 5 bases, the J end lost 6 bases, and 13 bases lay between the germline ends. The CDR3 loop spans 13 amino acids. Germline loops: CDR1 SGHTA, CDR2 FQGNSA. Study-level results: Compared with healthy donors, patients appeared to share more similar naive, central memory and regulatory TCRB repertoires. Researchers report that Type 1 diabetes patients had moderately but significantly shorter TCRB CDR3s across all four CD4+ subsets. There was a possibility that cDNA sequencing over-represented cells with high TCR expression.

Comments on this clone: Its antigen is still unknown.

The receptor's source is a man between 18 and 29 years old in good health. The chain carries TRBV7-2 and TRBJ1-1, with D possibly TRBD1 on 6 matching bases. Sequencing was done on a sample of central memory CD4+ T cells from blood. CDR3: CASSQRQAAEAFF. CDR3 DNA: TGTGCCAGCAGCCAGCGACAGGCGGCTGAAGCTTTCTTT.